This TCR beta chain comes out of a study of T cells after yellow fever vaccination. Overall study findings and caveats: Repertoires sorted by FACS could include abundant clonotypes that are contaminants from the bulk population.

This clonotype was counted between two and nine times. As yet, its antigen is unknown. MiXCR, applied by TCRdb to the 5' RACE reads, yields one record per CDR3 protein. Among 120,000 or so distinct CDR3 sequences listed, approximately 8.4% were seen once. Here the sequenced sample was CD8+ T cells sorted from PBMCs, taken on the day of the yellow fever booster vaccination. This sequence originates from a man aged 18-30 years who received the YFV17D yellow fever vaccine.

The CDR3 spells CASSNTAPETQYF. CDR3 DNA: TGTGCCAGTAGTAATACAGCTCCGGAGACCCAGTACTTC. The genes are TRBV19 and TRBJ2-5; D gene uncertain. Trimming stripped 4 bases from V and 5 bases from J, with 11 bases between. CDR1 LNHDA and CDR2 SQIVND come from the germline V gene (reference sequence). This CDR3 is built from 13 residues.